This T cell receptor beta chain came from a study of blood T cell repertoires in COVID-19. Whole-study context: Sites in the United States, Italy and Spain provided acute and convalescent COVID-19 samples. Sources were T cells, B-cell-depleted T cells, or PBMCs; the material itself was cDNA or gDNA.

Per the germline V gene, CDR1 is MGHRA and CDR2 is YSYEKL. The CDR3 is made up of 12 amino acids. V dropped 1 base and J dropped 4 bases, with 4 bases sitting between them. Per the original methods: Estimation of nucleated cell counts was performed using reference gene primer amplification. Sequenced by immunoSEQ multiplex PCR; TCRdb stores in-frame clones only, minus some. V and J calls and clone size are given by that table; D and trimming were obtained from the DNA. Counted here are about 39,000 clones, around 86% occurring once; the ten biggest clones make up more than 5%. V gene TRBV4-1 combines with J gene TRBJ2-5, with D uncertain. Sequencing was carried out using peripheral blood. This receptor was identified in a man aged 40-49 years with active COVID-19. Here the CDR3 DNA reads TGCGCCAGCAGCCAAGCGGGAGAGACCCAGTACTTC. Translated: CASSQAGETQYF.